This is a list of T cell receptor beta chains from one sample in a study of CD4 and CD8 cells across lung adenocarcinoma regions. Via MiXCR, TCRdb re-called the PCR reads, giving one row per CDR3 protein. The sample lists approximately 2,200 distinct CDR3 sequences; around 50% were seen once. The source material was CD4+ T cells from the center of a lung tumor. These TCRs come from a female donor with lung adenocarcinoma. The CD4 and CD8 labels of this study may be unreliable. Both conserved end residues are part of each CDR3. The D gene is left open where the match is weak. Clone size is given for some rows only: seen once, a few or many times, or a class if the clone is expanded.

cdr3_nt: TGCGCCAGCAGCCATCCGACAGGGTATGGGGCGAACACTGAAGCTTTCTTT
cdr3_aa: CASSHPTGYGANTEAFF
v_call: TRBV4-1
clone_size: NA
j_call: TRBJ1-1
d_call: TRBD1

cdr3_nt: TGCGCCAGCAGCTTGGAACCCCAGGGGGCTAGGAGCACTGAAGCTTTCTTT
cdr3_aa: CASSLEPQGARSTEAFF
v_call: TRBV5-1
clone_size: NA
j_call: TRBJ1-1
d_call: TRBD1

cdr3_nt: TGTGCCAGCAGTGATTGGGCCCCCGATGGGGCTGGGGAGCTGTTTTTT
cdr3_aa: CASSDWAPDGAGELFF
v_call: TRBV6-1
clone_size: NA
j_call: TRBJ2-2
d_call: NA

cdr3_nt: TGTGCCAGCAGTTACGCTGGAGGCACTGAAGCTTTCTTT
cdr3_aa: CASSYAGGTEAFF
v_call: TRBV6-5
clone_size: NA
j_call: TRBJ1-1
d_call: NA

cdr3_nt: TGTGCCACCGAGACAGATTACAATGAGCAGTTCTTC
cdr3_aa: CATETDYNEQFF
v_call: TRBV11-2
clone_size: medium-sized
j_call: TRBJ2-1
d_call: NA

cdr3_nt: TGTGCCAGCAGTCCCGCTCGGACTAGCGGGACTCTGCTCTTC
cdr3_aa: CASSPARTSGTLLF
v_call: TRBV27
clone_size: NA
j_call: TRBJ2-1
d_call: TRBD2

cdr3_nt: TGTGCCAGCAGCCCTTTGTATGGGGCCTACAATGAGCAGTTCTTC
cdr3_aa: CASSPLYGAYNEQFF
v_call: TRBV7-2
clone_size: NA
j_call: TRBJ2-1
d_call: NA

cdr3_nt: TGTGCCAGCAGCTTACTAACGACAGCCGGGGAGCTGTTTTTT
cdr3_aa: CASSLLTTAGELFF
v_call: TRBV11-2
clone_size: NA
j_call: TRBJ2-2
d_call: NA

cdr3_nt: TGTGCCAGCAGTTCGGGACTAGCGGGAGGATGGAATGAGCAGTTCTTC
cdr3_aa: CASSSGLAGGWNEQFF
v_call: TRBV6-6
clone_size: hyperexpanded
j_call: TRBJ2-1
d_call: TRBD2

cdr3_nt: TGTGCCAGCACTGATTTCCGGACAGGGGAAGAGACCCAGTACTTC
cdr3_aa: CASTDFRTGEETQYF
v_call: TRBV27
clone_size: NA
j_call: TRBJ2-5
d_call: TRBD1

cdr3_nt: TGTGCCAGCACACGTTTCTCCGGGGGGCAAGAGACCCAGTACTTC
cdr3_aa: CASTRFSGGQETQYF
v_call: TRBV28
clone_size: once
j_call: TRBJ2-5
d_call: TRBD2

cdr3_nt: TGTGCCAGCAGTGATACAGGGGGCTCGAACACCGGGGAGCTGTTTTTT
cdr3_aa: CASSDTGGSNTGELFF
v_call: TRBV25-1
clone_size: NA
j_call: TRBJ2-2
d_call: TRBD1

cdr3_nt: TGTGCCAGCAGTTACTCGGGGCGGGGGTACAATGAGCAGTTCTTC
cdr3_aa: CASSYSGRGYNEQFF
v_call: TRBV6-5
clone_size: NA
j_call: TRBJ2-1
d_call: TRBD2

cdr3_nt: TGCGCCAGCAGTGAGGGAGACAGGGGACCAAATACGCAGTATTTC
cdr3_aa: CASSEGDRGPNTQYF
v_call: TRBV10-1
clone_size: NA
j_call: TRBJ2-3
d_call: TRBD1

cdr3_nt: TGTGCCAGCAGTTACGACCCGTCAGGGCACTATGGCTACACCTTC
cdr3_aa: CASSYDPSGHYGYTF
v_call: TRBV6-5
clone_size: NA
j_call: TRBJ1-2
d_call: NA

cdr3_nt: TGTGCCAGCAGTGAATTTACGAGCTCCGGACGCTATGGCTACACCTTC
cdr3_aa: CASSEFTSSGRYGYTF
v_call: TRBV25-1
clone_size: NA
j_call: TRBJ1-2
d_call: NA

cdr3_nt: TGTGCCAGCGGACGGGGATCCAATGAGCAGTTCTTC
cdr3_aa: CASGRGSNEQFF
v_call: TRBV6-1
clone_size: once
j_call: TRBJ2-1
d_call: NA

cdr3_nt: TGTGCCAGCAGTTGGGGAACCAAGGCTAGGAATGAGCAGTTCTTC
cdr3_aa: CASSWGTKARNEQFF
v_call: TRBV6-5
clone_size: NA
j_call: TRBJ2-1
d_call: NA

cdr3_nt: TGTGCCAGCAGTGAACGGGGAGGGATAACTCACACCGGGGAGCTGTTTTTT
cdr3_aa: CASSERGGITHTGELFF
v_call: TRBV6-1
clone_size: medium-sized
j_call: TRBJ2-2
d_call: TRBD2

cdr3_nt: TGCGCCAGCAGCCAAGATACAGAAGTAGGACTAGCGGATTACAATGAGCAGTTCTTC
cdr3_aa: CASSQDTEVGLADYNEQFF
v_call: TRBV4-1
clone_size: NA
j_call: TRBJ2-1
d_call: TRBD2

cdr3_nt: TGTGCCATCAGTGAGATGACTAGCGGCCTCTACAATGAGCAGTTCTTC
cdr3_aa: CAISEMTSGLYNEQFF
v_call: TRBV10-3
clone_size: once
j_call: TRBJ2-1
d_call: TRBD2

cdr3_nt: TGCGCCAGGGGTGACGGGGACAGGGGCCCAGAGACCCAGTACTTC
cdr3_aa: CARGDGDRGPETQYF
v_call: TRBV10-1
clone_size: NA
j_call: TRBJ2-5
d_call: TRBD1

cdr3_nt: TGTGCCAGCACCGACGGGGCGGGGGCTCCCTACGAGCAGTACTTC
cdr3_aa: CASTDGAGAPYEQYF
v_call: TRBV6-1
clone_size: NA
j_call: TRBJ2-7
d_call: NA

cdr3_nt: TGTGCCAGCAGTTTAGGGGCCGGGGTGTCTCTAGGGGGGCAGTTCTTC
cdr3_aa: CASSLGAGVSLGGQFF
v_call: TRBV27
clone_size: medium-sized
j_call: TRBJ2-1
d_call: NA

cdr3_nt: TGTGCCAGCAGCCAACTTCGTGGTAGGGGGAGCACCGAAGCTTTCTTT
cdr3_aa: CASSQLRGRGSTEAFF
v_call: TRBV3-1
clone_size: few
j_call: TRBJ1-1
d_call: NA

cdr3_nt: TGTGCCAGCAGGCGCCCCGACAGGGGGAGAGCTTTCTTT
cdr3_aa: CASRRPDRGRAFF
v_call: TRBV6-1
clone_size: NA
j_call: TRBJ1-1
d_call: TRBD1

cdr3_nt: TGTGCCAGCAGCTCCCGGGACGGCTCAGGCGGCTATGGCTACACCTTC
cdr3_aa: CASSSRDGSGGYGYTF
v_call: TRBV27
clone_size: NA
j_call: TRBJ1-2
d_call: NA

cdr3_nt: TGTGCCAGCAGTCTCGGGACAGCGAACACCGGGGAGCTGTTTTTT
cdr3_aa: CASSLGTANTGELFF
v_call: TRBV27
clone_size: few
j_call: TRBJ2-2
d_call: TRBD1

cdr3_nt: TGTGCCAGCGGTTATAGCGGGAGGGTTGTAGAGCAGTACTTC
cdr3_aa: CASGYSGRVVEQYF
v_call: TRBV27
clone_size: few
j_call: TRBJ2-5
d_call: TRBD2

cdr3_nt: TGTGCCAGCAGTTTAGAAGTGAGGACCGGGGAGCTGTTTTTT
cdr3_aa: CASSLEVRTGELFF
v_call: TRBV27
clone_size: NA
j_call: TRBJ2-2
d_call: NA

cdr3_nt: TGTGCCAGCAGTACGAGACAGAGACCAAACAATGAGCAGTTCTTC
cdr3_aa: CASSTRQRPNNEQFF
v_call: TRBV6-1
clone_size: NA
j_call: TRBJ2-1
d_call: NA

cdr3_nt: TGTGCCAGCAGTTCCTCGGGACTAGGGTATAATGAGCAGTTCTTC
cdr3_aa: CASSSSGLGYNEQFF
v_call: TRBV6-5
clone_size: NA
j_call: TRBJ2-1
d_call: TRBD2

cdr3_nt: TGTGCCAGCAGTTTACCCCACAAGGGAAATGAAAAACTGTTTTTT
cdr3_aa: CASSLPHKGNEKLFF
v_call: TRBV27
clone_size: large
j_call: TRBJ1-4
d_call: NA

cdr3_nt: TGTGCCAGCAGTGACTCCAGGGTGGAGAACACTGAAGCTTTCTTT
cdr3_aa: CASSDSRVENTEAFF
v_call: TRBV6-4
clone_size: NA
j_call: TRBJ1-1
d_call: NA

cdr3_nt: TGTGCCAGCAGCTACCGAGTACAAGAGACCCAGTACTTC
cdr3_aa: CASSYRVQETQYF
v_call: TRBV27
clone_size: NA
j_call: TRBJ2-5
d_call: NA

cdr3_nt: TGCAGTGCTAGAGATTTTGGGCTAGCGGGAGGGCGGTACGGAGATACGCAGTATTTT
cdr3_aa: CSARDFGLAGGRYGDTQYF
v_call: TRBV20-1
clone_size: NA
j_call: TRBJ2-3
d_call: TRBD2

cdr3_nt: TGTGCCATCGGTGAGTCGGACAGAGCCAAAGACATGCAGTATTTC
cdr3_aa: CAIGESDRAKDMQYF
v_call: TRBV10-3
clone_size: NA
j_call: TRBJ2-3
d_call: NA

cdr3_nt: TGTGCCAGCAGTGATGGACAGAAATACAATGAGCAGTTCTTC
cdr3_aa: CASSDGQKYNEQFF
v_call: TRBV6-1
clone_size: few
j_call: TRBJ2-1
d_call: NA

cdr3_nt: TGTGCCAGCACTCCCCCGCAGGCAGGGGGAGAGGAGCAGTACTTC
cdr3_aa: CASTPPQAGGEEQYF
v_call: TRBV6-1
clone_size: NA
j_call: TRBJ2-5
d_call: TRBD1

cdr3_nt: TGTGCCAGCAGAGGGGGGTACTCTGGAAACACCATATATTTT
cdr3_aa: CASRGGYSGNTIYF
v_call: TRBV27
clone_size: once
j_call: TRBJ1-3
d_call: NA

cdr3_nt: TGTGCTAGTGGTTGGGGCGATACGCAGTATTTT
cdr3_aa: CASGWGDTQYF
v_call: TRBV12-5
clone_size: NA
j_call: TRBJ2-3
d_call: NA

cdr3_nt: TGTGCCAGCAGTCCAAACGGGGCCGCAAACAATATCTACGAGCAGTACTTC
cdr3_aa: CASSPNGAANNIYEQYF
v_call: TRBV6-1
clone_size: few
j_call: TRBJ2-7
d_call: NA

cdr3_nt: TGCGCCAGCGCCTTGGCGCGCTACAATGAGCAGTTCTTC
cdr3_aa: CASALARYNEQFF
v_call: TRBV10-2
clone_size: few
j_call: TRBJ2-1
d_call: NA

cdr3_nt: TGTGCCAGCAGTGAAGCGGGCACCGGGGAGCTGTTTTTT
cdr3_aa: CASSEAGTGELFF
v_call: TRBV6-1
clone_size: NA
j_call: TRBJ2-2
d_call: NA

cdr3_nt: TGCGCCAGCAGCCCGGGCCCCTCCACAGATACGCAGTATTTT
cdr3_aa: CASSPGPSTDTQYF
v_call: TRBV23-1
clone_size: NA
j_call: TRBJ2-3
d_call: NA